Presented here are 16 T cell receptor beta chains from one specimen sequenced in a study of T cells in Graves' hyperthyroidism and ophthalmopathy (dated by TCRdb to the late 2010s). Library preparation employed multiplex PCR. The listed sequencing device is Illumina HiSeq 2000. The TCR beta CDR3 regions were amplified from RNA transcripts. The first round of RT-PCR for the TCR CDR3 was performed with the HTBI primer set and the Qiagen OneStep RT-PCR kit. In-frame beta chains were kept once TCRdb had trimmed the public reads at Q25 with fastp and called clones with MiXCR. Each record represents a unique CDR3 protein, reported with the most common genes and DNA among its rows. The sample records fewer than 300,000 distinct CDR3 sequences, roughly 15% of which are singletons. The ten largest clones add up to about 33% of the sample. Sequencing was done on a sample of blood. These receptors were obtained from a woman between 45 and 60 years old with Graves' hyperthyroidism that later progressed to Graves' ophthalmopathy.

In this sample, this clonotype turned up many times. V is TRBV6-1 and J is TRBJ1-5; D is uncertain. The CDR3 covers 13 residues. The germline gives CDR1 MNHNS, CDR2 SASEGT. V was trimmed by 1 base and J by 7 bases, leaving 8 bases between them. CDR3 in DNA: TGTGCCAGCAGTGAAGGGCAGCACCAGCCCCAGCATTTT. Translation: CASSEGQHQPQHF.

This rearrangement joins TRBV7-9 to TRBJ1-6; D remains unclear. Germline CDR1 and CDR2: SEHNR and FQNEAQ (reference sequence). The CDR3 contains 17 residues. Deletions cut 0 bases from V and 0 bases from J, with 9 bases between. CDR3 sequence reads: CASSLARASSYNSPLHF. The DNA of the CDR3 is TGTGCCAGCAGCTTAGCGCGGGCCTCCTCCTATAATTCACCCCTCCACTTT.

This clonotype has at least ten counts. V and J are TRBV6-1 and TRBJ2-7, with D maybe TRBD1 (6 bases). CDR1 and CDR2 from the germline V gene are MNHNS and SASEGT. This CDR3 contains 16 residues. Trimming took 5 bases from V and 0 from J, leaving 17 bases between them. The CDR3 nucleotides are TGTGCCAGCAGTCCGTTAGACAGGTTTAGCTCCTACGAGCAGTACTTC. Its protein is CASSPLDRFSSYEQYF.

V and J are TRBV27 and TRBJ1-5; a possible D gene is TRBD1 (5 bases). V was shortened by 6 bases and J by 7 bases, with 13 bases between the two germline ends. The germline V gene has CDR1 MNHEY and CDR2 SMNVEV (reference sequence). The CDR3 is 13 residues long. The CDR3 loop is CASRGTVVQPQHF. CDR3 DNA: TGTGCCAGCAGAGGGACGGTCGTCCAGCCCCAGCATTTT.

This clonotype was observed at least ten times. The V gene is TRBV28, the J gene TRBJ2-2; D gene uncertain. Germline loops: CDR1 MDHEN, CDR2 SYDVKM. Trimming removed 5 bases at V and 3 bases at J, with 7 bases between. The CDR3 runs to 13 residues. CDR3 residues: CASSPRDTGELFF. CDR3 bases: TGTGCCAGCAGTCCCCGGGACACCGGGGAGCTGTTTTTT.

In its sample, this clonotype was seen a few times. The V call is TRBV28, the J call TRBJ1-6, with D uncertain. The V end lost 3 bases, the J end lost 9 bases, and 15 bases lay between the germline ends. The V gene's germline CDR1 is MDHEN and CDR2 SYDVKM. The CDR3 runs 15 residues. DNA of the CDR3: TGTGCCAGCAGTTTGGGTCTTACTCGTGTTTCACCCCTCCACTTT. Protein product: CASSLGLTRVSPLHF.

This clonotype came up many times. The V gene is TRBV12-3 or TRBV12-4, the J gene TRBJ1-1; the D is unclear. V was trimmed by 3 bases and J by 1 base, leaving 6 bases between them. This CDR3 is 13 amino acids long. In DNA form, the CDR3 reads TGTGCCAGCAGTTTTCAGGAGAACACTGAAGCTTTCTTT. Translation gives CASSFQENTEAFF.

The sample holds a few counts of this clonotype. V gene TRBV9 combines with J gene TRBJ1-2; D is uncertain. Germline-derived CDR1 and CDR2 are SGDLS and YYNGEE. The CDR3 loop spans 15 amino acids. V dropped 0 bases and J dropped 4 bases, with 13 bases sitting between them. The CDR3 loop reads CASSVGHRKIYGYTF. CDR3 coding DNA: TGTGCCAGCAGCGTAGGACACCGAAAGATCTATGGCTACACCTTC.

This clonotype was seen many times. The CDR3 loop reads CASSQEGAIGYTF. CDR3 sequence (DNA): TGTGCCAGCAGCCAAGAGGGAGCGATTGGCTACACCTTC. The gene calls are TRBV3-1 and TRBJ1-2; D gene unclear. The length of the CDR3 is 13 residues. V gave up 0 bases and J gave up 7 bases, with 9 bases separating them. CDR1 and CDR2 from the germline V gene are LGHDT and YNNKEL (reference sequence).

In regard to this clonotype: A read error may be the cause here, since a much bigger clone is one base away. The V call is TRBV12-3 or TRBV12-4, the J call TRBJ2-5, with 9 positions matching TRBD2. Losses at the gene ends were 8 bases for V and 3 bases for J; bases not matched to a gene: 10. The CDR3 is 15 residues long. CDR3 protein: CASRKDSGSEETQYF. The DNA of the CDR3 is TGTGCCAGCCGAAAAGATAGCGGGAGCGAAGAGACCCAGTACTTC.

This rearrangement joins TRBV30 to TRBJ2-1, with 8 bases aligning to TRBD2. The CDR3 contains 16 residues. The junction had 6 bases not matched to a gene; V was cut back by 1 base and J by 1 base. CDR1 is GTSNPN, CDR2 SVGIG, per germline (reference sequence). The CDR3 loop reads CAWSGPAGESYNEQFF. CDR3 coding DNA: TGTGCCTGGAGTGGACCAGCGGGAGAGTCCTACAATGAGCAGTTCTTC.

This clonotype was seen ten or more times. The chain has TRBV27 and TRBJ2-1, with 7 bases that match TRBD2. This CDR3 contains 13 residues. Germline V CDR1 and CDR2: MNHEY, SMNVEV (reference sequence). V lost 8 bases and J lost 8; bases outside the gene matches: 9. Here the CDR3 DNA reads TGTGCCAGCGGGTGGGGGGGAGCGGATGAGCAGTTCTTC. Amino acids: CASGWGGADEQFF.

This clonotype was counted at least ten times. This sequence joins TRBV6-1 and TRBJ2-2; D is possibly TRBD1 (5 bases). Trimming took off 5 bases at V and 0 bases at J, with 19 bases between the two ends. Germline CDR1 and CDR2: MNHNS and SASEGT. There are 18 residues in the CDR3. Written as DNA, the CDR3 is TGTGCCAGCAGTTACATCCCCCTAGGGGCCGCGAACACCGGGGAGCTGTTTTTT. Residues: CASSYIPLGAANTGELFF.

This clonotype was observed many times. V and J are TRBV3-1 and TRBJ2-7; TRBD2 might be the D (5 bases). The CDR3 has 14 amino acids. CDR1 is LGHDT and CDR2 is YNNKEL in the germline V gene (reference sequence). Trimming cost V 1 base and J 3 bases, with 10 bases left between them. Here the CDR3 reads CASSQVLSGYEQYF. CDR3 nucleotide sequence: TGTGCCAGCAGCCAAGTGTTAAGCGGCTACGAGCAGTACTTC.

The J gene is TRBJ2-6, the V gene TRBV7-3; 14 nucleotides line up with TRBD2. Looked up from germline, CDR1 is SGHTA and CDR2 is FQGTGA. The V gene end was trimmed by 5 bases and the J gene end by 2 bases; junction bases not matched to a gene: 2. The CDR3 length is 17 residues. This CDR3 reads CASSRGLAGAGANVLTF. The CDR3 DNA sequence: TGTGCCAGCAGCCGGGGACTAGCGGGAGCTGGGGCCAACGTCCTGACTTTC.

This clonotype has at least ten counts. The CDR3 sequence: CASSWRQGAKVEKLFF. In DNA, the CDR3 is TGTGCCAGCAGCTGGCGACAGGGGGCTAAAGTGGAAAAACTGTTTTTT. The chain recombines TRBV11-2 with TRBJ1-4; TRBD1 matches 10 bases. In germline, CDR1 is SGHAT, CDR2 FQNNGV. The CDR3 extends over 16 amino acids. Losses at the gene ends were 4 bases for V and 8 bases for J; bases not matched to a gene: 10.